This TCR beta chain was captured in a study of OX40 agonist ivuxolimab in advanced cancers. With 4 bases removed from V and 5 bases from J, the gap between germline ends came to 15 bases. Germline loops: CDR1 SGHTA, CDR2 FQGTGA. The CDR3 length is 15 residues. This clone was counted between two and nine times. The assay was immunoSEQ multiplex PCR, and TCRdb's table has in-frame clones only and misses some. This table holds tens of thousands of clones, approximately 87% found once. This clonotype originated in an adult with an advanced solid tumor such as melanoma, head and neck, liver or kidney cancer. The chain recombines TRBV7-3 with TRBJ1-5; tentatively, D is TRBD1 (5 bases). Sequencing was performed on CD4+ or CD8+ T cells sorted from blood, taken in a trial of the OX40 agonist ivuxolimab. The CDR3 here is CASSSSGSGDQPQHF. The CDR3 nucleotides are TGTGCCAGCAGCTCCTCAGGGTCCGGGGATCAGCCCCAGCATTTT.